Listed below are T cell receptor beta chains from one sample, sequenced in a study of T-cell reconstitution after alpha-beta-depleted transplantation in children. TCRdb reanalysed the PCR reads using MiXCR and keeps one entry per CDR3 protein. The sample yields approximately 200,000 distinct CDR3 sequences, about 15% seen once. The sample in question was PBMCs from the stem cell graft donor, obtained from the stem cell graft. All receptors derive from a human donor who donated a stem cell graft to a child with acute lymphoblastic leukemia. CDR3s include the opening cysteine and the closing phenylalanine or tryptophan. D genes are given only for firm matches. Clone size, where shown, is once, few, many, or a class for clones that have expanded.

TRBV27,many,15,NA,TRBJ1-6,CASSEQSSYNSPLHF,TGTGCCAGCAGTGAACAAAGCTCCTATAATTCACCCCTCCACTTT
TRBV10-3,many,14,NA,TRBJ2-1,CAIGPTGPPNEQFF,TGTGCCATAGGCCCGACGGGGCCCCCCAATGAGCAGTTCTTC
TRBV5-1,few,15,NA,TRBJ1-2,CASTKLSDGAHGYTF,TGCGCCAGCACCAAATTATCTGATGGAGCTCATGGCTACACCTTC
TRBV6-5,many,14,TRBD1,TRBJ2-1,CATRTGGFFNEQFF,TGTGCCACCCGGACAGGGGGGTTTTTCAATGAGCAGTTCTTC
TRBV5-1,many,17,TRBD2,TRBJ2-3,CASSRPGLAGGEDTQYF,TGCGCCAGCAGCAGACCGGGACTAGCGGGAGGTGAAGATACGCAGTATTTT
TRBV20-1,many,14,TRBD1,TRBJ2-1,CSARDADRYNEQFF,TGCAGTGCTAGAGATGCGGACAGGTACAATGAGCAGTTCTTC
TRBV20-1,NA,12,NA,TRBJ1-2,CSARQQNYGYTF,TGCAGTGCTCGGCAGCAAAACTATGGCTACACCTTC
TRBV6-5,few,18,TRBD2,TRBJ2-7,CASSYPASGHAGGYEQYF,TGTGCCAGCAGTTACCCCGCTAGCGGACACGCGGGGGGATACGAGCAGTACTTC
TRBV12-3/TRBV12-4,NA,18,TRBD1,TRBJ2-3,CAISPALGQGARTDTQYF,TGTGCCATCAGCCCCGCCCTCGGACAGGGGGCGAGGACAGATACGCAGTATTTT
TRBV20-1,few,14,NA,TRBJ2-7,CSGVGEGSSYEQYF,TGCAGTGGGGTGGGCGAGGGGAGCTCCTACGAGCAGTACTTC
TRBV7-2,NA,14,NA,TRBJ2-2,CASSRPSNTGELFF,TGTGCCAGCAGCCGACCTTCGAACACCGGGGAGCTGTTTTTT
TRBV4-1,many,15,NA,TRBJ1-1,CASSPPDGMNTEAFF,TGCGCCAGCAGCCCCCCCGACGGTATGAACACTGAAGCTTTCTTT
TRBV28,NA,16,TRBD2,TRBJ2-1,CASSDLTGTSGMEQFF,TGTGCCAGCAGTGACCTTACCGGGACTAGCGGGATGGAGCAGTTCTTC
TRBV3-1,many,18,NA,TRBJ2-1,CASSQGLTGRLRRNEQFF,TGTGCCAGCAGCCAAGGGCTGACAGGCCGCTTGAGGAGAAATGAGCAGTTCTTC
TRBV5-1,NA,16,TRBD2,TRBJ2-5,CASSVGLAGSGETQYF,TGCGCCAGCAGCGTGGGACTAGCGGGAAGCGGAGAGACCCAGTACTTC
TRBV10-1,many,13,NA,TRBJ2-3,CASTDSYTDTQYF,TGCGCCAGCACGGACAGCTACACAGATACGCAGTATTTT
TRBV5-5,many,15,TRBD1,TRBJ1-2,CASSHGGQGFYGYTF,TGTGCCAGCAGCCATGGAGGACAGGGGTTCTATGGCTACACCTTC
TRBV20-1,few,14,TRBD2,TRBJ2-1,CSALLAGGDNEQFF,TGCAGTGCTTTACTAGCGGGGGGTGACAATGAGCAGTTCTTC
TRBV27,NA,17,NA,TRBJ2-1,CASSLGRRDTPKNEQFF,TGTGCCAGCAGTTTAGGACGTCGGGACACCCCCAAGAATGAGCAGTTCTTC
TRBV20-1,many,12,TRBD2,TRBJ2-1,CSASIPSGEQFF,TGCAGTGCTAGTATTCCTAGCGGTGAGCAGTTCTTC
TRBV12-3/TRBV12-4,many,15,NA,TRBJ1-1,CASSPSRGLNTEAFF,TGTGCCAGCAGTCCAAGCAGAGGGTTGAACACTGAAGCTTTCTTT
TRBV5-1,NA,17,TRBD1,TRBJ2-1,CASSLGGTGMVPDEQFF,TGCGCCAGCAGCTTGGGGGGGACAGGGATGGTTCCCGATGAGCAGTTCTTC
TRBV7-9,NA,13,NA,TRBJ2-2,CANSLKSTGELFF,TGTGCCAATTCTTTGAAGTCCACCGGGGAGCTGTTTTTT
TRBV5-1,many,18,TRBD2,TRBJ2-7,CASSPAGTSGDFSYEQYF,TGCGCCAGCAGCCCAGCCGGGACTAGCGGGGATTTCTCCTACGAGCAGTACTTC
TRBV20-1,NA,16,TRBD2,TRBJ2-1,CSARGTSGRPYNEQFF,TGCAGTGCTAGGGGGACTAGCGGGAGACCCTACAATGAGCAGTTCTTC
TRBV12-3/TRBV12-4,many,15,NA,TRBJ2-2,CASSLLAPRTGELFF,TGTGCCAGCAGTTTACTAGCGCCAAGGACCGGGGAGCTGTTTTTT
TRBV20-1,many,16,NA,TRBJ2-3,CSARDPEGRSTDTQYF,TGCAGTGCTAGAGACCCCGAGGGGAGGAGCACAGATACGCAGTATTTT
TRBV5-1,many,14,NA,TRBJ2-3,CASSFRALTDTQYF,TGCGCCAGCAGCTTCCGGGCACTTACAGATACGCAGTATTTT
TRBV12-3/TRBV12-4,few,15,NA,TRBJ1-3,CASSFFGSSGNTIYF,TGTGCCAGCAGTTTTTTCGGCAGCTCTGGAAACACCATATATTTT
TRBV28,many,15,NA,TRBJ2-2,CATTMGGTRTGELFF,TGTGCCACCACGATGGGCGGGACGAGAACCGGGGAGCTGTTTTTT
TRBV5-1,many,14,TRBD1,TRBJ2-3,CASSSDRGADTQYF,TGCGCCAGCAGTTCGGACAGGGGAGCAGATACGCAGTATTTT
TRBV21-1,many,17,NA,TRBJ1-1,CASSGSPAKGTNTEAFF,TGTGCCAGCAGTGGCAGTCCCGCAAAAGGAACGAACACTGAAGCTTTCTTT
TRBV5-1,NA,15,NA,TRBJ2-3,CASSLETASTDTQYF,TGCGCCAGCAGCTTGGAGACAGCTAGCACAGATACGCAGTATTTT
TRBV29-1,many,14,TRBD2,TRBJ2-1,CSVEEQSASGRQFF,TGCAGCGTTGAAGAACAATCGGCTAGCGGACGACAGTTCTTC
TRBV11-3,NA,13,NA,TRBJ1-1,CASSTRAGDEAFF,TGTGCCAGCAGCACAAGGGCAGGAGATGAAGCTTTCTTT
TRBV5-1,many,13,NA,TRBJ2-5,CASSLGERETQYF,TGCGCCAGCAGCTTGGGTGAGCGAGAGACCCAGTACTTC
TRBV11-2,many,14,NA,TRBJ2-5,CASSLGTLQETQYF,TGTGCCAGCAGCCTCGGGACTTTACAAGAGACCCAGTACTTC
TRBV30,NA,18,TRBD1,TRBJ1-1,CAWSPTTGSILFDTEAFF,TGTGCCTGGAGTCCCACGACAGGGTCGATCCTCTTCGACACTGAAGCTTTCTTT
TRBV4-1,many,17,NA,TRBJ2-6,CASSPTTTASGANVLTF,TGCGCCAGCAGCCCGACAACTACAGCCTCTGGGGCCAACGTCCTGACTTTC
TRBV28,many,21,TRBD2,TRBJ2-7,CASSFYPGVALRAGDPWEQYF,TGTGCCAGCAGTTTTTACCCCGGGGTGGCTTTAAGAGCGGGAGACCCTTGGGAGCAGTACTTC
TRBV4-2,few,15,NA,TRBJ2-5,CASSQGTSRIGTQYF,TGTGCCAGCAGCCAGGGTACTAGCAGAATAGGGACCCAGTACTTC
TRBV12-3/TRBV12-4,many,17,NA,TRBJ2-6,CASSSRQALSGANVLTF,TGTGCCAGCAGTTCTCGACAGGCCCTCTCGGGGGCCAACGTCCTGACTTTC
TRBV20-1,many,12,NA,TRBJ1-1,CSARPQGFEAFF,TGCAGTGCTAGACCCCAGGGCTTCGAAGCTTTCTTT
TRBV20-1,many,14,NA,TRBJ2-3,CSAKTITSTDTQYF,TGCAGTGCTAAGACTATCACTAGCACAGATACGCAGTATTTT
TRBV3-1,NA,11,NA,TRBJ2-1,CASSQVGGVFF,TGTGCCAGCAGCCAAGTAGGGGGTGTGTTCTTC
TRBV5-5,many,13,TRBD2,TRBJ2-1,CASSGTRVNEQFF,TGTGCCAGCAGCGGGACTAGGGTCAATGAGCAGTTCTTC
TRBV5-1,NA,15,NA,TRBJ1-2,CASSFRDPQGYGYTF,TGCGCCAGCTCCTTCCGGGACCCACAGGGCTATGGCTACACCTTC